This T cell receptor (beta chain) was sequenced in a study of blood T cell repertoires in COVID-19 (dated by TCRdb to 2019 to 2021). Regarding the study in general: Samples covering the acute and convalescent phases of COVID-19 were provided by collaborators in the United States, Italy and Spain. The material from the prospective study consisted of cDNA or gDNA derived from T cells, B-cell-depleted T cells, or PBMCs. Subjects who had been exposed to COVID-19, were actively infected with it, or had recovered from it provided the deeply sampled blood TCRbeta repertoires that made up the dataset. A freely available public database, intended as a resource for researchers studying the immune response to SARS-CoV-2, is where the repertoires were released. Samples came from the ongoing ImmuneRACE study (first 160 participants) plus 1,254 subjects from 6 global collaborators. Sample metadata almost always included a de-identified subject ID, COVID-19 status, age in years and sex. Where available, HLA class I and class II types were obtained from metadata supplied by the sample provider rather than from assay-based typing. Overall study outcomes, separate from this receptor: Clinical and demographic metadata were provided uncurated, with the amount varying by source and participant.

A distance of 12 bases separates the germline ends of V and J, which lose 5 bases and 5 bases respectively. Per the germline V gene (reference sequence), SEHNR is the CDR1 and FQNEAQ is the CDR2. The CDR3 has 14 amino acids, counting the end cysteine and phenylalanine. Kept here is only the CDR3 DNA, which spans 42 bases and is read in frame from base 1. On this clone: What antigen it recognizes has not been identified. Per-base qualities were not stored, and no clone one base away is much larger.

The immunoSEQ Assay, a bias-controlled multiplex PCR, was used to amplify TCRbeta CDR3 regions from genomic DNA. For the original study's pipeline: Within the assay, amplification of reference gene primers was used to estimate how many nucleated cells each sample contained. Sequence reads were collapsed and filtered to measure the absolute abundance of every unique TCRbeta CDR3 rearrangement. Productive Simpson clonality was computed per sample as the square root of Simpson's diversity index over productive rearrangements. Held by TCRdb, this immuneACCESS table contains in-frame sequences only and omits some clones. Under half of the omission traces to an unresolved V gene where checked; the cause of the rest is unknown. V, J and clone size were drawn from that table, and D and trimming were deduced from the DNA. Across this sample there are about 70,000 clones, with approximately 89% seen only once. The ten biggest clones cover around 12% of the sample.

Collaborating institutions collected whole blood in K2EDTA tubes following their own protocols. For TCRbeta analysis, collaborators shipped samples in one of three forms: frozen whole blood, isolated PBMCs, or DNA extracted from either of those sample types. Recombination connected TRBV7-9 to TRBJ2-2, with a tentative D gene TRBD2 over 6 matching bases. The receptor was derived from a woman aged 60 to 75 with acute or convalescent COVID-19. Sequenced: peripheral blood. The bases are TGTGCCAGCAGCCTCCTAGCGACGACCGGGGAGCTGTTTTTT. Translation gives CASSLLATTGELFF.